This T cell receptor (beta chain) comes out of a study of cytomegalovirus exposure and HLA in healthy donors. Sequencing was performed with immunoSEQ multiplex PCR; in TCRdb, only in-frame clones are kept and a portion is missing. Altogether 57,000 or so clones are present, around 90% being singletons, with the ten largest covering about 2.2%. On this clone itself: Its matching antigen is unknown.

General study findings and limits: The listing of some 170 TCR beta chains classed them as cytomegalovirus-associated.

The CDR3 consists of 15 residues. CDR1 SGHRS and CDR2 YFSETQ come from the germline V gene. Trimming took 0 bases from V and 0 from J, leaving 7 bases between them. This chain uses TRBV5-1 with TRBJ1-3, with no clear D. Source material: PBMCs. This TCR derives from a woman between 25 and 40 years old in good health and CMV-seronegative. The CDR3 loop reads CASSLGASSGNTIYF. The CDR3 DNA reads as TGCGCCAGCAGCTTGGGCGCAAGCTCTGGAAACACCATATATTTT.